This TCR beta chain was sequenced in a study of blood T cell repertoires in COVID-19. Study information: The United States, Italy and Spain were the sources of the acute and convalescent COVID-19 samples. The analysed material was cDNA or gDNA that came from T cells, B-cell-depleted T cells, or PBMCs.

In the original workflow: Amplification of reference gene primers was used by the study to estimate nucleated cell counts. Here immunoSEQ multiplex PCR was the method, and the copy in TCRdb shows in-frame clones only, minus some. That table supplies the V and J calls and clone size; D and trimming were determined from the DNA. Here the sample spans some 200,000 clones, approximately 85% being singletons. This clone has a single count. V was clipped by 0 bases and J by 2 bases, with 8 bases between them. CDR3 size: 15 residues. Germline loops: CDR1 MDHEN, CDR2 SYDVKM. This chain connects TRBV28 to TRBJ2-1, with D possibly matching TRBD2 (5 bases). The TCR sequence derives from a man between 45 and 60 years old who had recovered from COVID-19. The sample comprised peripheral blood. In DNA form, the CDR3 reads TGTGCCAGCAGTTTATGGGGGAGCACCTACAATGAGCAGTTCTTC. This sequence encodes CASSLWGSTYNEQFF.